These 30 T cell receptor beta chains were all obtained from the same sample, sequenced in a study of kidney transplant recipient with SARS-CoV-2 infection. In TCRdb, the reads were re-called with MiXCR into one record per CDR3 protein. The sample shows approximately 240,000 distinct CDR3 sequences, about 30% of them seen only once. The sample in question was a blood sample, obtained at baseline and around day 110 from a kidney transplant recipient. These receptors originate from a male patient younger than 45 who had COVID-19 and was a kidney transplant recipient. Some T cells here may be from the graft donor.

This clonotype was observed many times. This chain uses TRBV3-1 with TRBJ2-5; D is uncertain. V was cut by 5 bases and J by 5 bases, with 24 bases left in between. Germline CDR1 reads LGHDT; CDR2 reads YNNKEL (reference sequence). This CDR3 region has 17 residues. The CDR3 sequence: CASSIANPISFSETQYF. The DNA of the CDR3 is TGTGCCAGCAGCATTGCTAATCCCATTTCTTTCTCTGAGACCCAGTACTTC.

The sample holds many counts of this clonotype. The J gene is TRBJ1-2, the V gene TRBV2, with D tentatively TRBD1 (6 bases). Germline loops: CDR1 SNHLY, CDR2 FYNNEI. The CDR3 loop spans 13 amino acids. Trimming cost V 5 bases and J 13 bases, with 20 bases left between them. In DNA, the CDR3 is TGTGCCAGCAGTCAAACCCGGGACACGGGTGTCACCTTC. Protein product: CASSQTRDTGVTF.

On this clonotype: This may arise from a read error, as a much more abundant clone is one base away. This chain uses TRBV6-1 with TRBJ1-2; 7 positions match TRBD1. The CDR3 spans 15 residues. The V gene end was trimmed by 2 bases and the J gene end by 0 bases; junction bases not matched to a gene: 3. Germline CDR1 is MNHNS and CDR2 is SASEGT. DNA for the CDR3: TGTGCCAGCAGTGAAAACGGGACAGCTAACTATGGCTACACCTTC. Translated: CASSENGTANYGYTF.

On this clonotype itself: One end of the junction varies from germline; a read error may be responsible. V and J are TRBV9 and TRBJ2-3, with 7 positions matching TRBD1. The closer fit of TRBJ2-1 to the DNA end suggests the J call may be wrong. The CDR3 totals 15 residues. Germline V gives CDR1 SGDLS, CDR2 YYNGEE. DNA for the CDR3: TGTGCCAGCAGCGTTGCCGGGACAGTCATCAATGGGCAGTTCTTC. It translates to CASSVAGTVINGQFF.

This clonotype was detected many times. The chain recombines TRBV12-5 with TRBJ1-2, with D tentatively TRBD1 (5 bases). The CDR3 is 17 residues long. V was pared by 5 bases and J by 4 bases, with 23 bases between. CDR1 and CDR2 from the germline V gene are LGHNT and FRNRAP. The CDR3 sequence is CASGRSALQGKTYGYTF. The CDR3 DNA is TGTGCTAGTGGTAGATCGGCTTTGCAGGGAAAGACCTATGGCTACACCTTC. The complete variable domain, with remaining parts taken from reference TRBV12-5 and TRBJ1-2, reads DARVTQTPRHKVTEMGQEVTMRCQPILGHNTVFWYRQTMMQGLELLAYFRNRAPLDDSGMPKDRFSAEMPDATLATLKIQPSEPRDSAVYFCASGRSALQGKTYGYTFGSGTRLTVV.

This clonotype was counted at least ten times. The chain recombines TRBV6-1 with TRBJ1-2; D uncertain. Germline CDR1 MNHNS, CDR2 SASEGT. Trimming pared 5 bases from V and 0 bases from J, leaving 25 bases between. The CDR3 is made up of 19 amino acids. The CDR3 protein is CASSPARGVVDTANYGYTF. The CDR3 DNA follows: TGTGCCAGCAGTCCCGCGCGGGGAGTCGTAGACACCGCTAACTATGGCTACACCTTC.

This clonotype was picked up many times. The chain is built from TRBV4-3 and TRBJ2-2, with TRBD2 identical over 9 bases. The CDR3 runs 18 residues. The germline CDR1 and CDR2 sequences are LGHNA and YSLEER. V lost 0 bases, J lost 7 bases, and 12 bases stayed unmatched. The CDR3, as DNA: TGCGCCAGCAGCCAAGATGGAGTAGCGGGAGAATATGGCGGGGAGCTGTTTTTT. Protein product: CASSQDGVAGEYGGELFF.

At least ten counts were recorded for this clonotype. The chain combines TRBV28 with TRBJ2-3, with 7 nucleotides matching TRBD2. V lost 2 bases and J lost 2; bases outside the gene matches: 7. This CDR3 is 16 amino acids long. CDR1 is MDHEN, CDR2 SYDVKM, per germline. CDR3 in DNA: TGTGCCAGCAGTTTAATCCGCGGGAGAATCACAGATACGCAGTATTTT. Encoded protein: CASSLIRGRITDTQYF.

This clonotype was recorded at least ten times. The chain uses TRBV28 and TRBJ2-5; TRBD2 is a possible D gene (6 bases). Germline V lookup: CDR1 MDHEN, CDR2 SYDVKM. The CDR3 consists of 15 residues. Between the trimmed V and J ends, which lost 2 bases and 2 bases, there was a span of 12 bases. CDR3 in amino acids: CASSLDKEGQETQYF. The DNA of the CDR3 is TGTGCCAGCAGTTTAGATAAGGAGGGACAAGAGACCCAGTACTTC.

The table lists this clonotype with many counts. The chain couples TRBV9 to TRBJ2-7, with no clear D. V lost 4 bases and J 0 bases, leaving 14 bases between the germline ends. CDR1 SGDLS and CDR2 YYNGEE come from the germline V gene. CDR3 size: 15 residues. The CDR3 sequence is CASSPASVHSYEQYF. The CDR3 coding sequence is TGTGCCAGCAGCCCCGCCAGTGTCCACTCCTACGAGCAGTACTTC.

This chain uses TRBV11-2 with TRBJ1-2; D is uncertain. The CDR3 is made up of 17 amino acids. Germline-derived CDR1 and CDR2 are SGHAT and FQNNGV. The V and J ends lost 4 bases and 4 bases respectively, with 22 bases between them. In DNA, the CDR3 is TGTGCCAGCAGCTGTACCCCAACAAGCAGAAAGACCTATGGCTACACCTTC. Amino acid sequence: CASSCTPTSRKTYGYTF.

The sample holds many counts of this clonotype. This sequence joins TRBV6-1 and TRBJ2-5; D may be TRBD1 (5 bases). The V end lost 3 bases, the J end lost 5 bases, and 13 bases lay between the germline ends. The CDR3 is 14 amino acids. From germline, CDR1 is MNHNS and CDR2 SASEGT. The CDR3 sequence: CASSEDILGETQYF. For the CDR3, the DNA is TGTGCCAGCAGTGAGGACATTTTAGGGGAGACCCAGTACTTC.

Notes on this clonotype: A single base separates this from a much larger clone, so it may be a read error. This chain uses TRBV11-3 with TRBJ2-6, with TRBD1 as a possible D gene (6 bases). The CDR3 spans 17 residues. The germline V gene has CDR1 SGHNT and CDR2 YENEEA. DNA of the CDR3: TGTGCCAGCAGCTTAGTAGGGGGTCACTCTGGGGCCGACGTCCTGACTTTC. Protein product: CASSLVGGHSGADVLTF.

In the case of this clonotype: A much larger clone lies one base from this, so it may be a read error. The V and J genes are TRBV20-1 and TRBJ1-2, with 7 positions matching TRBD1. CDR1 DFQATT and CDR2 SNEGSKA come from the germline V gene (reference sequence). J lost 4 bases, V lost 4 bases, and 9 bases had no gene match. CDR3 size: 14 residues. The CDR3 loop is CSATTGEVGYGYTF. CDR3 DNA sequence: TGCAGTGCTACTACAGGGGAAGTCGGCTATGGCTACACCTTC.

In its sample, this clonotype was seen many times. The genes are TRBV10-2 and TRBJ1-2; no firm D call. Trimming took off 4 bases at V and 4 bases at J, with 22 bases between the two ends. The CDR3 has 17 residues. CDR1 and CDR2 (germline): WSHSY, SAAADI. Here the CDR3 DNA reads TGCGCCAGCAGTGTGTATGTCACTTCTAGAAAGACCTATGGCTACACCTTC. Protein: CASSVYVTSRKTYGYTF.

This clonotype was found many times. The chain is built from TRBV5-1 and TRBJ1-3; the D gene is possibly TRBD1 (6 bases). V gave up 0 bases and J gave up 3 bases, with 13 bases separating them. Germline V gene sequence: CDR1 SGHRS, CDR2 YFSETQ. The CDR3 totals 16 residues. The CDR3 DNA follows: TGCGCCAGCAGCTTGGGGGGGGGCTTCGGTGGAAACACCATATATTTT. Residues: CASSLGGGFGGNTIYF.

Ten or more counts support this clonotype. The V call is TRBV3-1, the J call TRBJ1-5; the match to TRBD1 covers 10 bases. This CDR3 is 14 amino acids long. Germline V CDR1 and CDR2: LGHDT, YNNKEL (reference sequence). V was pared by 3 bases and J by 7 bases, with 3 bases of the junction left unmatched. CDR3 sequence: CASSHGQGVQPQHF. The CDR3 DNA is TGTGCCAGCAGCCATGGACAGGGGGTGCAGCCCCAGCATTTT.

Comments on this clonotype: This clone may be a read error of a much larger clone one base away. For the CDR3, the DNA is TGTGCCAGCAGCTTGGAGGACAGGAAAACCCGTGAACTGTTTTTT. Encoded protein: CASSLEDRKTRELFF. The rearrangement joins TRBV5-5 to TRBJ1-4; 7 bases line up with TRBD1. CDR3 size: 15 residues. J was trimmed by 12 bases and V by 0 bases; bases with no gene match: 11. CDR1 and CDR2 (germline): SGHKS, YYEKEE (reference sequence).

This clonotype was picked up many times. The CDR3 bases are TGCAGCGTTGGCGGGGACAGGGAAAACCAGTACTTC. This codes for CSVGGDRENQYF. V and J are TRBV29-1 and TRBJ2-5, with 9 bases that match TRBD1. Per the germline V gene, CDR1 is SQVTM and CDR2 is ANQGSEA. This CDR3 contains 12 residues. V lost 4 bases to trimming and J lost 10 bases; unmatched junction nucleotides: 7.

As regards this clonotype: This may be a read error, as it is one base from a much larger clone. The V call is TRBV2, the J call TRBJ2-7, with D possibly being TRBD1 (6 bases). Germline assignment: CDR1 SNHLY and CDR2 FYNNEI. CDR3 length equals 14 residues. The CDR3 nucleotides are TGTGCCAACAGTGACGGACAGATAAGCTACGAGCAGTACTTC. It is translated as CANSDGQISYEQYF.

This clonotype qualifies as medium-sized. The chain couples TRBV9 to TRBJ2-1; D might be TRBD2 (5 bases). Germline loops: CDR1 SGDLS, CDR2 YYNGEE. This CDR3 is 11 amino acids long. Trimming removed 3 bases from V and 11 bases from J, with 9 bases in between. Written as DNA, the CDR3 is TGTGCCAGCAGCGCCACGGGGAAGCAGTTCTTC. Its translation is CASSATGKQFF.

This clonotype has at least ten counts. This chain connects TRBV6-5 to TRBJ2-4; 9 bases match TRBD2. The J segment lost 6 bases and the V segment lost 4 bases, leaving 4 bases of the junction unmatched. Germline CDR1 reads MNHEY; CDR2 reads SVGAGI. The CDR3 is made up of 14 amino acids. CDR3 bases: TGTGCCAGCAGTTCCCGCGGGGGGGGAAACATTCAGTACTTC. This translates into CASSSRGGGNIQYF.

The table lists this clonotype with many counts. The chain links TRBV19 to TRBJ2-5; D unclear. The V gene lost 3 bases and the J gene lost 5 bases, with 13 bases spanning the gap. The CDR3 has 14 amino acids. From germline, CDR1 is LNHDA and CDR2 SQIVND (reference sequence). The CDR3 bases are TGTGCCAGTAGTATCCCTGGAATGGGGGAGACCCAGTACTTC. This encodes CASSIPGMGETQYF.

Remarks on this clonotype: A much larger clone differs from this one at a single base, so this may be a read error. The V call is TRBV11-3, the J call TRBJ1-1; D gene uncertain. There are 14 residues in the CDR3. Trimming removed 5 bases at V and 0 bases at J, with 10 bases between. Germline V gene lookup returns CDR1 SGHNT and CDR2 YENEEA. CDR3 coding DNA: TGTGCCAGCAGCCTCGCGAGCCTGAACACTGAAGCTTTCTTT. Protein product: CASSLASLNTEAFF.

Ten or more counts support this clonotype. The CDR3 DNA is TGTGCCAGCAGCGCACTATACGATCTCGGAAAGACCTATGGCTACACCTTC. This gives the protein CASSALYDLGKTYGYTF. This chain connects TRBV11-3 to TRBJ1-2; D is uncertain. V lost 5 bases, J lost 4 bases, and 23 bases lay in between. The CDR3 totals 17 residues. Germline V gene sequence: CDR1 SGHNT, CDR2 YENEEA.

The sample holds many counts of this clonotype. The chain couples TRBV7-2 to TRBJ2-7, with 11 positions matching TRBD2. The CDR3 is 15 residues long. CDR1 is SGHTA, CDR2 FQGNSA, per germline. After removal of 0 bases from V and 6 bases from J, the junction contained 4 bases not matched to a gene. The CDR3 loop is CASSLASGRAIEQYF. Written as DNA, the CDR3 is TGTGCCAGCAGCTTAGCTAGCGGGAGGGCCATCGAGCAGTACTTC.

As for this clonotype: Possible read error: a much larger clone is one base away. The V call is TRBV2, the J call TRBJ2-2; 10 nucleotides line up with TRBD2. Germline CDR1 SNHLY, CDR2 FYNNEI. This CDR3 is built from 16 residues. The V segment lost 6 bases and the J segment 10 bases; nucleotides outside the gene matches: 14. CDR3 nucleotides: TGTGCCAGCAGAGCCGGGACATTAGCGGGGGGCGTGGAGCTGTTTTTT. It is translated as CASRAGTLAGGVELFF. Full variable domain (missing parts from reference TRBV2 and TRBJ2-2): EPEVTQTPSHQVTQMGQEVILRCVPISNHLYFYWYRQILGQKVEFLVSFYNNEISEKSEIFDDQFSVERPDGSNFTLKIRSTKLEDSAMYFCASRAGTLAGGVELFFGEGSRLTVL.

A word on this clonotype: At one boundary the junction diverges from the germline segment, which might be a read error. The J gene is TRBJ2-1, the V gene TRBV7-9; no clear D. Germline-derived CDR1 and CDR2 are SEHNR and FQNEAQ (reference sequence). This CDR3 region has 15 residues. CDR3 protein: CASAGRRSSYDEQFF. CDR3 DNA sequence: TGTGCCAGCGCCGGCCGACGGAGCTCCTACGATGAGCAGTTCTTT. Looking up the rest from reference TRBV7-9 and TRBJ2-1 gives the full variable domain: DTGVSQNPRHKITKRGQNVTFRCDPISEHNRLYWYRQTLGQGPEFLTYFQNEAQLEKSRLLSDRFSAERPKGSFSTLEIQRTEQGDSAMYLCASAGRRSSYDEQFFGPGTRLTVL.

This clonotype was seen repeatedly, ten times or more. The chain couples TRBV3-1 to TRBJ1-2; TRBD1 aligns across 8 bases. There are 16 residues in the CDR3. The germline gives CDR1 LGHDT, CDR2 YNNKEL (reference sequence). V shed 0 bases, J shed 3 bases, and the junction held 6 bases outside the gene matches. The CDR3 region is CASSQDIGTGDYGYTF. The CDR3 DNA reads TGTGCCAGCAGCCAAGATATAGGGACAGGAGACTATGGCTACACCTTC.

Worth noting for this clonotype: A much larger clone is a single base away; this may be a read error. The V call is TRBV19, the J call TRBJ2-7, with 7 bases identical to TRBD2. Germline lookup yields CDR1 LNHDA and CDR2 SQIVND (reference sequence). V dropped 3 bases and J dropped 6; count of bases not matched to a gene: 14. This CDR3 has 16 residues. The DNA of the CDR3 is TGTGCCAGTAGTATTGGGTGGGAGGGCCAAAGCGGCGAGCAGTACTTC. Its translation is CASSIGWEGQSGEQYF.